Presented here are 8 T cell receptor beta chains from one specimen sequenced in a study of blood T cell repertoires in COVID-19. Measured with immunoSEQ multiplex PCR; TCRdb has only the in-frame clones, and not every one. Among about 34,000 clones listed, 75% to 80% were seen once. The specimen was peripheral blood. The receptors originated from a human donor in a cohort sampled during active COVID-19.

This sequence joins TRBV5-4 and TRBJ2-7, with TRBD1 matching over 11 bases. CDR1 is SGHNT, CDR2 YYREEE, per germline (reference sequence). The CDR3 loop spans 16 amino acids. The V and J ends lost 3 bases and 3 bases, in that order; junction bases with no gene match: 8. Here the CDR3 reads CASSSRRGTGGYEQYF. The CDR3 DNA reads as TGTGCCAGCAGCTCGCGCCGGGGGACAGGGGGCTACGAGCAGTACTTC.

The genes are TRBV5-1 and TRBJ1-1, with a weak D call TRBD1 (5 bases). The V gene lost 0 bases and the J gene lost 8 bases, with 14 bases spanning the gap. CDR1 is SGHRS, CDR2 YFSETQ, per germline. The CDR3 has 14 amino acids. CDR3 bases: TGCGCCAGCAGCTTGGCGGGGGGAGGGGCCGAAGCTTTCTTT. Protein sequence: CASSLAGGGAEAFF.

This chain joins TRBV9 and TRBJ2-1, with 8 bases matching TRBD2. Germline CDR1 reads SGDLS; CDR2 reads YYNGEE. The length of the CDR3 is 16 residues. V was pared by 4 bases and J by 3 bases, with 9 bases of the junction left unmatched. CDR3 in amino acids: CASSPPGLVGYNEQFF. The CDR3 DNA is TGTGCCAGCAGCCCGCCGGGACTAGTGGGCTACAATGAGCAGTTCTTC. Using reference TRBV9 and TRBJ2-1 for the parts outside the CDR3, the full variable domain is DSGVTQTPKHLITATGQRVTLRCSPRSGDLSVYWYQQSLDQGLQFLIQYYNGEERAKGNILERFSAQQFPDLHSELNLSSLELGDSALYFCASSPPGLVGYNEQFFGPGTRLTVL.

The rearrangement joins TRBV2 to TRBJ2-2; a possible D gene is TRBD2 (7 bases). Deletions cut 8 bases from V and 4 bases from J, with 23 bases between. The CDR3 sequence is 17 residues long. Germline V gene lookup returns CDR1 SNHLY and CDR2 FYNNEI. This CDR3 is CASRVLGGAPGTGELFF. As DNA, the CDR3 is TGTGCCAGCCGGGTTTTGGGGGGGGCGCCGGGCACCGGGGAGCTGTTTTTT.

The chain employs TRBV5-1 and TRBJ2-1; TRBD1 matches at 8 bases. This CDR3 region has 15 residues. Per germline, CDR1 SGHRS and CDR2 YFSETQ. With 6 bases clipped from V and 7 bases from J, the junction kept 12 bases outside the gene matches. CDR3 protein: CASIDPGTGINEQFF. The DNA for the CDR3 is TGCGCCAGCATAGACCCAGGGACAGGTATAAATGAGCAGTTCTTC.

The CDR3 DNA follows: TGTGCCATCAAGGGCCAAGCGCGCCGGGAGAGTGGCTACACCTTC. Protein product: CAIKGQARRESGYTF. The V call is TRBV10-3, the J call TRBJ1-2; unclear D gene. The germline V gene encodes CDR1 ENHRY and CDR2 SYGVKD. V was pared by 7 bases and J by 7 bases, with 22 bases between. CDR3 length: 15 amino acids.

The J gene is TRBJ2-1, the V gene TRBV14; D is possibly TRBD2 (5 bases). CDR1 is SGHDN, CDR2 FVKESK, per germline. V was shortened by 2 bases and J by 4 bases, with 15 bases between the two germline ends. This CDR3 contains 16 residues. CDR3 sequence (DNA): TGTGCCAGCAGCCAATCCCGGACTTCACTATACAATGAGCAGTTCTTC. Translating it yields CASSQSRTSLYNEQFF.

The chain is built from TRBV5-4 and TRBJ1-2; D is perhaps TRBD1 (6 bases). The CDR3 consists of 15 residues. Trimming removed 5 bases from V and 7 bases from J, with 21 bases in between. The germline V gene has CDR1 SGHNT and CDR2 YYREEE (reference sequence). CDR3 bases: TGTGCCAGCAGGCTTGGACAGTTTGGGATCGGTGGCTACACCTTC. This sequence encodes CASRLGQFGIGGYTF.